This T cell receptor (beta chain) was identified in a study of monozygotic twins with inflammatory bowel disease. Germline loops: CDR1 SGHTA, CDR2 FQGNSA. CDR3 size: 14 residues. From its re-call of the 5' RACE reads, TCRdb lists each CDR3 protein once, without DNA. This sample's table reports approximately 330,000 distinct CDR3 sequences. The rearrangement links TRBV7-2 to TRBJ1-1; absent DNA, TCRdb's TRBD1 call cannot be checked. Sequences were obtained from blood. This TCR came from a human donor with ulcerative colitis or Crohn's disease, or a healthy co-twin of an affected twin (not recorded which). The chain's CDR3 is CASSLVQGSPEAFF.